Here is one T cell receptor (beta chain) with its context. Its specificity is unknown. Only patients with CD8+CD57+ cell expansion on flow cytometry were chosen for sequencing. Among the patients, all had severe acquired aplastic anemia. This sample was included in a study of CD8+CD57+ T cells in acquired aplastic anemia. In the study overall: DNA recovered from sorted CD4+ and CD8+ cells had a mean of 3.2 ug.

Template material for TCR beta VDJ and CDR3 profiling consisted of genomic DNA. Via MiXCR, TCRdb re-called the reads, giving one row per CDR3 protein. This table holds 150,000 or so distinct CDR3 sequences, about 48% found once. Broader study findings: The study found no significant CD8+ Simpson's diversity difference between patients and controls.

Germline V CDR1 and CDR2: LGHDT, YNNKEL (reference sequence). V shed 8 bases and J shed 6 bases, with 16 bases lying between them. This CDR3 spans 14 amino acids. This TCR came from a human donor with aplastic anemia. The chain combines TRBV3-1 with TRBJ1-4; no clear D. Sequenced material: sorted CD4+, CD8+, or CD8+CD57+ T cells (not recorded which) from PBMCs. CDR3 nucleotide sequence: TGTGCCAGCCGATCCTTAGGATCCGATGAAAAACTGTTTTTT. Its translation: CASRSLGSDEKLFF.